The 5 T cell receptor beta chains below all came from one sample that was sequenced in a study of OX40 agonist ivuxolimab in advanced cancers. Produced via immunoSEQ multiplex PCR; TCRdb's table is partial and in-frame only. The repertoire consists of about 47,000 clones, with about 81% occurring once and the leading ten covering about 1.5%. The sample here was CD4+ or CD8+ T cells sorted from blood, taken in a trial of the OX40 agonist ivuxolimab. The receptors come from an adult with an advanced solid tumor such as melanoma, head and neck, liver or kidney cancer.

V gene TRBV5-1 combines with J gene TRBJ2-1; TRBD2 agrees at 10 bases. Germline V lookup: CDR1 SGHRS, CDR2 YFSETQ. The CDR3 is made up of 15 amino acids. Germline trimming cut 2 bases from V and 7 bases from J; bases unmatched to any gene: 6. Written as DNA, the CDR3 is TGCGCCAGCAGCTTCAGCGGGAGGGTACCAAATGAGCAGTTCTTC. This encodes CASSFSGRVPNEQFF.

The J gene is TRBJ2-7, the V gene TRBV29-1; TRBD1 agrees at 11 bases. With V trimmed by 6 bases and J by 5 bases, 3 bases remained unmatched. The CDR3 has 12 amino acids. Germline V gene sequence: CDR1 SQVTM, CDR2 ANQGSEA. CDR3 nucleotides: TGCAGCGTCTGGGGACAGGGGGACGAGCAGTACTTC. This codes for CSVWGQGDEQYF.

The chain combines TRBV27 with TRBJ2-7; TRBD1 might be the D (6 bases). This CDR3 is built from 13 residues. In germline, CDR1 is MNHEY, CDR2 SMNVEV (reference sequence). Trimming stripped 4 bases from V and 3 bases from J, with 10 bases between. For the CDR3, the DNA is TGTGCCAGCAGTTATAGGGACAACTACGAGCAGTACTTC. This sequence encodes CASSYRDNYEQYF.

V usage is TRBV11-1 and J usage is TRBJ2-5; the match to TRBD2 covers 11 bases. Germline lookup yields CDR1 SGHAT and CDR2 FQDESV (reference sequence). The CDR3 is 16 residues long. Trimming at V came to 3 bases and at J to 4 bases, leaving 7 bases not matched to a gene. Here the CDR3 reads CASSFHPGLAVETQYF. CDR3 coding DNA: TGTGCCAGCAGCTTTCACCCGGGACTAGCGGTAGAGACCCAGTACTTC.

This chain uses TRBV28 with TRBJ2-3; possibly TRBD1 or TRBD2 for D (5 bases each). The germline V and J ends were trimmed by 5 bases and 3 bases, with 12 bases remaining between them. This CDR3 is built from 14 residues. CDR1 is MDHEN, CDR2 SYDVKM, per germline. The CDR3 nucleotides read TGTGCCAGCAGTAAAGGAGAGGGGACAGATACGCAGTATTTT. As protein: CASSKGEGTDTQYF.